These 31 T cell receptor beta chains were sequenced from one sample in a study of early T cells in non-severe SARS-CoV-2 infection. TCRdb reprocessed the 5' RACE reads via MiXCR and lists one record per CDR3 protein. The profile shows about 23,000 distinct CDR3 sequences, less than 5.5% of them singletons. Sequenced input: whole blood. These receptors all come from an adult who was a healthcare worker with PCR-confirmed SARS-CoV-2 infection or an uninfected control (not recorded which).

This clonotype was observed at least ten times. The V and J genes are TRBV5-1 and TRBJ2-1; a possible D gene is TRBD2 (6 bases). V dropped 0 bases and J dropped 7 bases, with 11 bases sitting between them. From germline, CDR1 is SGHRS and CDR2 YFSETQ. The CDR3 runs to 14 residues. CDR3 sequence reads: CASSLAGSGNEQFF. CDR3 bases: TGCGCCAGCAGCTTGGCCGGGAGTGGGAATGAGCAGTTCTTC.

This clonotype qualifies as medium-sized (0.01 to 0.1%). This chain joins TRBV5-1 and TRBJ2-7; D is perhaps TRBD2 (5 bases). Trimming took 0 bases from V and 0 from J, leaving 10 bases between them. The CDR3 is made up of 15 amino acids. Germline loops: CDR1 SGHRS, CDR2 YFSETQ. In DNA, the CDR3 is TGCGCCAGCAGCTTGGCTCCGGGAAGCTCCTACGAGCAGTACGTC. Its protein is CASSLAPGSSYEQYV.

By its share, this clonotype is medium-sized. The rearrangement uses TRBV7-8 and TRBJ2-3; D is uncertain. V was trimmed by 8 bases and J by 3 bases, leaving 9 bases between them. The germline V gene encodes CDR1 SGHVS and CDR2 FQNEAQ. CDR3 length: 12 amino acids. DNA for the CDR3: TGTGCCAGCTCTATAGTTACAGATACGCAGTATTTT. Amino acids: CASSIVTDTQYF. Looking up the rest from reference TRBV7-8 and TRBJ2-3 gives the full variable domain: GAGVSQSPRYKVAKRGQDVALRCDPISGHVSLFWYQQALGQGPEFLTYFQNEAQLDKSGLPSDRFFAERPEGSVSTLKIQRTQQEDSAVYLCASSIVTDTQYFGPGTRLTVL.

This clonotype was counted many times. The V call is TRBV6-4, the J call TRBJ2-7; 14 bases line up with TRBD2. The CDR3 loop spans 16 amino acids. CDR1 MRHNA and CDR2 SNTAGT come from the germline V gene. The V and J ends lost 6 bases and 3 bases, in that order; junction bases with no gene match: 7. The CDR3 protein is CASRSPGLAGVYEQYV. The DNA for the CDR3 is TGTGCCAGCAGATCTCCGGGACTAGCGGGAGTCTACGAGCAGTACGTC.

The CDR3 region is CSVEDGADTQYF. The CDR3 DNA follows: TGCAGCGTTGAAGATGGGGCAGATACGCAGTATTTT. The rearrangement links TRBV29-1 to TRBJ2-3; no clear D. The CDR3 consists of 12 residues. The V gene lost 0 bases and the J gene lost 4 bases, with 5 bases spanning the gap. CDR1 SQVTM and CDR2 ANQGSEA come from the germline V gene.

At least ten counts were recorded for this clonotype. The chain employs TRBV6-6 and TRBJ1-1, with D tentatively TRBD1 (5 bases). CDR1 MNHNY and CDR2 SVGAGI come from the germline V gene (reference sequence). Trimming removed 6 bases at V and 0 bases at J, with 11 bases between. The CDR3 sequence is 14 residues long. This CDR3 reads CASSQQAMNTEAFF. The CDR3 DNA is TGTGCCAGCAGCCAACAGGCCATGAACACTGAAGCTTTCTTT.

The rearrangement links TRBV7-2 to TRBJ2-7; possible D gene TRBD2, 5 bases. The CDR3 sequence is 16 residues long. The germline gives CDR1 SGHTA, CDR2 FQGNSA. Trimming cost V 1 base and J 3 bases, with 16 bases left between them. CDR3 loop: CASSLGHREIGYEQYF. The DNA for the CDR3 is TGTGCCAGCAGCTTAGGCCACCGGGAAATCGGCTACGAGCAGTACTTC.

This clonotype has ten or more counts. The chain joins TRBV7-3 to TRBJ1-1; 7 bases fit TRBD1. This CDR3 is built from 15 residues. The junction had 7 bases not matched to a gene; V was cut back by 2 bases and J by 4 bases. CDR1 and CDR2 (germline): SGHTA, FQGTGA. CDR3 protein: CASSLDTGAATEAFF. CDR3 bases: TGTGCCAGCAGCTTAGACACAGGGGCGGCCACTGAAGCTTTCTTT.

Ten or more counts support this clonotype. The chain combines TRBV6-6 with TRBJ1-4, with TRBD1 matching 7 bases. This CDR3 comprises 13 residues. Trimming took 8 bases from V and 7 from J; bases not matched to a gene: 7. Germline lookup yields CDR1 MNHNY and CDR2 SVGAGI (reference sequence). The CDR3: CASSTGSLEKLFF. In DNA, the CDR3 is TGTGCCAGCTCGACAGGGAGTCTTGAAAAACTGTTTTTT.

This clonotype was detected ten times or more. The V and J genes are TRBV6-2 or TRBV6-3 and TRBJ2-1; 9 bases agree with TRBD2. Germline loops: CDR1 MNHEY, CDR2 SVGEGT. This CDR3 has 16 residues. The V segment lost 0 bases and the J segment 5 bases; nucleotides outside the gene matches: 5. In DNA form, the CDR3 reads TGTGCCAGCAGTTACTCTATAGCGGGAGTCGACAATGAGCAGTTCTTC. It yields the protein CASSYSIAGVDNEQFF.

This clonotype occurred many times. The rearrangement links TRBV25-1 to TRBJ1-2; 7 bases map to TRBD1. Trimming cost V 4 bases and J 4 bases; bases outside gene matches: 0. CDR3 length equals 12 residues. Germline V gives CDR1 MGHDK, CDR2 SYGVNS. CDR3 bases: TGTGCCAGCAGTGGACAGGGCTATGGCTACACCTTC. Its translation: CASSGQGYGYTF.

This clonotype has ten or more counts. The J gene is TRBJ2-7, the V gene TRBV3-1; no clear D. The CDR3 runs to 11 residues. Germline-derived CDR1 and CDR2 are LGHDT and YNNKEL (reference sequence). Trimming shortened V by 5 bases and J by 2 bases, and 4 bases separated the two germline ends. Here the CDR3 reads CASSTAYEQYF. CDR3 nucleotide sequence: TGTGCCAGCAGCACAGCCTACGAGCAGTACTTC.

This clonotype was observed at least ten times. The CDR3: CASSSLAGETQYF. The CDR3 DNA follows: TGTGCCAGCAGTTCGCTAGCGGGAGAGACCCAGTACTTC. The chain is built from TRBV27 and TRBJ2-5; TRBD2 aligns across 8 bases. There are 13 residues in the CDR3. Germline V gene lookup returns CDR1 MNHEY and CDR2 SMNVEV (reference sequence). The J segment lost 4 bases and the V segment lost 4 bases, leaving 2 bases of the junction unmatched.

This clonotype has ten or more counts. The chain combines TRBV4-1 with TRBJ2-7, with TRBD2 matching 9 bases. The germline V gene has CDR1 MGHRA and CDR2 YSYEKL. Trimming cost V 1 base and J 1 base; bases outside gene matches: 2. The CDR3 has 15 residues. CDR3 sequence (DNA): TGCGCCAGCAGCCAAGGACTAGCGGTTTCCTACGAGCAGTACTTC. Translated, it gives CASSQGLAVSYEQYF.

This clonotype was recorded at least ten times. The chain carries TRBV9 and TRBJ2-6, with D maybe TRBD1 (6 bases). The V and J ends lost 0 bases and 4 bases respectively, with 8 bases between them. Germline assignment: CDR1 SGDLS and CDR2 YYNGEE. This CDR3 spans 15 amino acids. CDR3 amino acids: CASSVGGTGANVLTF. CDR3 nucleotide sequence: TGTGCCAGCAGCGTAGGGGGGACAGGGGCCAACGTCCTGACTTTC.

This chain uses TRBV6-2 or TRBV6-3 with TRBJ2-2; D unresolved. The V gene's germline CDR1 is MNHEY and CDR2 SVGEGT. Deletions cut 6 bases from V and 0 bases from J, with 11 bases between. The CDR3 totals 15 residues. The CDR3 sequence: CASRRGNANTGELFF. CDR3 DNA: TGTGCCAGCAGGCGAGGAAACGCGAACACCGGGGAGCTGTTTTTT.

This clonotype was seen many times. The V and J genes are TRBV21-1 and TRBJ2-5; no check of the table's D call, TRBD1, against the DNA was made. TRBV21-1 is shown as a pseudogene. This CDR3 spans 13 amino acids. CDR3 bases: TGTGCCAGCAGCCCGGACAGGGAAGAGACCCAGTACTTC. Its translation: CASSPDREETQYF.

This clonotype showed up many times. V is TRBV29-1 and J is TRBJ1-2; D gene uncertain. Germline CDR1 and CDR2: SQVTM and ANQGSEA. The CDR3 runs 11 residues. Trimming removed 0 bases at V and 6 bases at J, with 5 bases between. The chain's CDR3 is CSVEDAHGYTF. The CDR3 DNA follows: TGCAGCGTTGAAGATGCCCATGGCTACACCTTC.

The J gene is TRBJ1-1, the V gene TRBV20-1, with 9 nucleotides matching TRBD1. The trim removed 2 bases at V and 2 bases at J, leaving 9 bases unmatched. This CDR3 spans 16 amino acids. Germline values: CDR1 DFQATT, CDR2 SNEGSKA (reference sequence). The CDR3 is CSARPGRTGANTEAFF. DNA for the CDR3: TGCAGTGCTAGACCCGGAAGGACAGGGGCAAACACTGAAGCTTTCTTT.

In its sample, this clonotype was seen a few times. The CDR3 here is CATRRGGRQDTQYF. The CDR3 nucleotides read TGTGCCACCCGTCGGGGCGGAAGGCAAGATACGCAGTATTTT. The chain couples TRBV6-2 or TRBV6-3 to TRBJ2-3, with D tentatively TRBD1 or TRBD2 (5 bases each). Trimming removed 10 bases from V and 5 bases from J, with 19 bases in between. This CDR3 region has 14 residues. The germline CDR1 and CDR2 sequences are MNHEY and SVGEGT.

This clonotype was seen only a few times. CDR3 sequence reads: CASSPATSTYEQYV. The CDR3 bases are TGTGCCAGCAGCCCAGCGACAAGTACCTACGAGCAGTACGTC. The chain has TRBV11-2 and TRBJ2-7; no definite D call. Deletions cut 5 bases from V and 2 bases from J, with 13 bases between. The CDR3 has 14 residues. CDR1 and CDR2 (germline): SGHAT, FQNNGV.

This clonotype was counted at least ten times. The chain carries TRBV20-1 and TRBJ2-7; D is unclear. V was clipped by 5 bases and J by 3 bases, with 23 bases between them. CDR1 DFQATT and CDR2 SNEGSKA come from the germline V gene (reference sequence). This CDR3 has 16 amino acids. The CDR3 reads CSAEPDMDLRFYEQYF. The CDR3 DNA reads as TGCAGTGCTGAGCCAGACATGGACCTCCGCTTCTACGAGCAGTACTTC.

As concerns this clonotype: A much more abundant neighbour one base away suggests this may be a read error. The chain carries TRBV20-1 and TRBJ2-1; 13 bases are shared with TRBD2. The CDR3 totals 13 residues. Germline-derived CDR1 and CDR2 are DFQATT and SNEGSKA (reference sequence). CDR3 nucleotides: TGCAGTACTAGACTAGCGGGAGGCTATGAGCAGTTCTTC. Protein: CSTRLAGGYEQFF.

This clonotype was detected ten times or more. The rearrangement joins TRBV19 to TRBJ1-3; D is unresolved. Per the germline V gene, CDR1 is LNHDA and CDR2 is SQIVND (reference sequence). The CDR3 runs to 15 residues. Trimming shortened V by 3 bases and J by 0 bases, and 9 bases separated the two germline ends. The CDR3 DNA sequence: TGTGCCAGTAGTATCGACGGATCCTCTGGAAACACCATATATTTT. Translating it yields CASSIDGSSGNTIYF.

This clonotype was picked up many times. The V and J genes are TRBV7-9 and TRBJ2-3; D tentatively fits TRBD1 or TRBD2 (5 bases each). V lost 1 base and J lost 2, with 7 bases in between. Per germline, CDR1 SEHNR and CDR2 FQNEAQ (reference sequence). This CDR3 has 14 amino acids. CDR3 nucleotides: TGTGCCAGCAGCTTAGTGGGGGACACAGATACGCAGTATTTT. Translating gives CASSLVGDTDTQYF.

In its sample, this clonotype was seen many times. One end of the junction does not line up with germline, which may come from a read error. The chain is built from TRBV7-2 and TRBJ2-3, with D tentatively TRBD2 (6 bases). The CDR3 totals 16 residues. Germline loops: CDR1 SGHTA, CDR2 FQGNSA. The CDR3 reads CASSSSGTYATDTQYF. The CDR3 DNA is TGTGCCAGCAGCTCGTCCGGGACTTATGCAACAGACACGCAGTATTTT.

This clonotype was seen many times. The CDR3 spells CASSEYSSGREGDTQYF. In DNA form, the CDR3 reads TGTGCCAGCAGTGAATATTCTAGCGGGAGAGAGGGAGATACGCAGTATTTT. The chain recombines TRBV6-1 with TRBJ2-3; 10 positions agree with TRBD2. The CDR3 extends over 17 amino acids. Germline CDR1 is MNHNS and CDR2 is SASEGT. Trimming removed 2 bases from V and 5 bases from J; junction bases left unmatched: 10.

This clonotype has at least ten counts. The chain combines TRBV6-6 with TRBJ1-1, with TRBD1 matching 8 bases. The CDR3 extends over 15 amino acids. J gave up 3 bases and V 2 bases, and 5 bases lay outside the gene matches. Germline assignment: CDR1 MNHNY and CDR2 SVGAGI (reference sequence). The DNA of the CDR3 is TGTGCCAGCAGTTACGCAGGGGGCGCCGACACTGAAGCTTTCTTT. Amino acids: CASSYAGGADTEAFF.

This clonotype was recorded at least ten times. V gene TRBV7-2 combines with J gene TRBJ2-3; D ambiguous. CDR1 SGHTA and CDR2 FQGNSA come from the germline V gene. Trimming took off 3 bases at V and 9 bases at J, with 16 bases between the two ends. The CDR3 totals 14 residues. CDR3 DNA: TGTGCCAGCAGCTTGAGCCCCTACAGCTCAACGCAGTATTTT. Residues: CASSLSPYSSTQYF.

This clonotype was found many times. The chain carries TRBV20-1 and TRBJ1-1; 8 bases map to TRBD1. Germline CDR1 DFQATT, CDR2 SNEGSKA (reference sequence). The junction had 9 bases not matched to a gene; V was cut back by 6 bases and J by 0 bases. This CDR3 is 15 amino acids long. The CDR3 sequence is CSAWGTGVMNTEAFF. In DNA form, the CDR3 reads TGCAGTGCGTGGGGGACAGGCGTTATGAACACTGAAGCTTTCTTT.

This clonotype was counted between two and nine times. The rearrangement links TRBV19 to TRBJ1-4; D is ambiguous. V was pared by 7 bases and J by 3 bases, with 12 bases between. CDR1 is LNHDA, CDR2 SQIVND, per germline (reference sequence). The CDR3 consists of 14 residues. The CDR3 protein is CASNFEGANEKLFF. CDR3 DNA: TGTGCCAGTAACTTCGAGGGTGCTAATGAAAAACTGTTTTTT.